The entry that follows covers one T cell receptor beta chain sequence. Its antigen is not identified. TCRdb's copy holds only in-frame clones and misses some; the assay was immunoSEQ multiplex PCR. In the table there are over 75,000 clones, approximately 90% of which are singletons. This sample is part of a study of PD-1 blockade in classical Hodgkin lymphoma. About the study: Nivolumab was administered to patients intravenously at 3 mg/kg every 2 weeks. Study-level findings and limits: According to reports, newly diagnosed patients had lower baseline TCR diversity than healthy donors, and relapsed/refractory patients had lower baseline TCR diversity still.

The CDR3 sequence is 14 residues long. Germline CDR1 is ENHRY and CDR2 is SYGVKD. The V end was cut by 4 bases, the J end by 6 bases, with 14 bases between. The time point here: cycle 4 day 1 (C4D1), after 5 to 7 weeks of nivolumab. Each and every patient relapsed after autologous stem cell transplantation, and patients got differing brentuximab vedotin exposure. Specimen: peripheral blood mononuclear cells (PBMCs), collected before the fourth cycle of nivolumab. The clonotype originates from a human donor with classical Hodgkin lymphoma. J is TRBJ2-3 and V is TRBV10-3, with D possibly being TRBD2 (6 bases). CDR3 residues: CAISAVSAGDTQYF. The CDR3, as DNA: TGTGCCATCAGTGCAGTCAGTGCGGGGGATACGCAGTATTTT.